These 2 T cell receptor beta chains came from one sample sequenced in a study. MiXCR, applied by TCRdb to the RT-PCR reads, yields one record per CDR3 protein. The sample shows about 700,000 distinct CDR3 sequences, around 14% of them seen only once. The sample taken for sequencing was memory CD4+ T cells from blood. The receptors stem from a female donor in good health, serving as a healthy control.

This clonotype was counted many times. The gene calls are TRBV15 and TRBJ2-1; D is unclear. The CDR3 spans 15 residues. Germline V CDR1 and CDR2: LNHNV, YYDKDF (reference sequence). V lost 5 bases and J lost 11, with 22 bases in between. CDR3: CATSEAGYGPLKQFF. The CDR3 DNA is TGTGCCACCAGCGAGGCTGGGTATGGGCCCTTGAAGCAGTTCTTC.

V usage is TRBV3-1 and J usage is TRBJ1-2, with a possible D match to TRBD1 (6 bases). The CDR3 extends over 16 amino acids. The germline CDR1 and CDR2 sequences are LGHDT and YNNKEL (reference sequence). V was clipped by 5 bases and J by 5 bases, with 21 bases between them. The CDR3: CASSARSGIGGYGYTF. CDR3 coding DNA: TGTGCCAGCAGCGCCCGGAGCGGGATAGGGGGATATGGCTACACCTTC. The entire variable domain, with the rest obtained from reference TRBV3-1 and TRBJ1-2, is as follows: DTAVSQTPKYLVTQMGNDKSIKCEQNLGHDTMYWYKQDSKKFLKIMFSYNNKELIINETVPNRFSPKSPDKAHLNLHINSLELGDSAVYFCASSARSGIGGYGYTFGSGTRLTVV.